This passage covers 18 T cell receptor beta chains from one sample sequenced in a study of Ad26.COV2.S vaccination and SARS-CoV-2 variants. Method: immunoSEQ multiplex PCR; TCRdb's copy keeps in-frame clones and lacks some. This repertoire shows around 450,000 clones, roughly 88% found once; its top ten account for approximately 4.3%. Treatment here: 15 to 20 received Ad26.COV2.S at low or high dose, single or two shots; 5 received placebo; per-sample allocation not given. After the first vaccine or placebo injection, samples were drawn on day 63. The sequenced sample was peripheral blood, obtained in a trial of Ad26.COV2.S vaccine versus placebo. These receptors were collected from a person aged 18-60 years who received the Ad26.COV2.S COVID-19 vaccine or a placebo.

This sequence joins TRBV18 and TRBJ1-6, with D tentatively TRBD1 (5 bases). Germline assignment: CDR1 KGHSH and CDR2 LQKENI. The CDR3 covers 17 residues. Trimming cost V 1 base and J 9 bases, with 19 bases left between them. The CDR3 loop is CASSPLPQVTSGSPLHF. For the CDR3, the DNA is TGTGCCAGCTCACCACTACCACAGGTTACCTCGGGTTCACCCCTCCACTTT.

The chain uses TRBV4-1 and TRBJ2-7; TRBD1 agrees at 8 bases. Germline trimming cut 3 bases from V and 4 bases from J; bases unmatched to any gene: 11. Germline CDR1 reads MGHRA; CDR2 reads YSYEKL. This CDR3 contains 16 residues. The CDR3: CASSQPERDRNYEQYF. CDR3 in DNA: TGCGCCAGCAGCCAGCCGGAACGGGACAGGAATTACGAGCAGTACTTC.

The CDR3 sequence is CASSLDQGNEQFF. In DNA form, the CDR3 reads TGCGCCAGCAGCTTGGATCAGGGCAATGAGCAGTTCTTC. The chain combines TRBV5-1 with TRBJ2-1, with D perhaps matching TRBD1 (5 bases). This CDR3 is 13 amino acids long. Germline V lookup: CDR1 SGHRS, CDR2 YFSETQ. Trimming removed 0 bases from V and 6 bases from J, with 7 bases in between.

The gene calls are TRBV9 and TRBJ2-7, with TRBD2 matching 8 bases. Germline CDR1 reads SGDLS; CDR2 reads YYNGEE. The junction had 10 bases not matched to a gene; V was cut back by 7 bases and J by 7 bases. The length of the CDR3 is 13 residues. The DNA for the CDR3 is TGTGCCAGCGCCGGACTAGCCTCGGGAGAGCAGTACTTC. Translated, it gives CASAGLASGEQYF.

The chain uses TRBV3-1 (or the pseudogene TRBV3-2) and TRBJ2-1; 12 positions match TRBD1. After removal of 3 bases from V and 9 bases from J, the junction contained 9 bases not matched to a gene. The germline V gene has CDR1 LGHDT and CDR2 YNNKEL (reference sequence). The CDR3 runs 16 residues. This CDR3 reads CASSHKVGQGAGEQFF. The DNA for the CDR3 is TGTGCCAGCAGCCATAAGGTGGGACAGGGGGCAGGTGAGCAGTTCTTC.

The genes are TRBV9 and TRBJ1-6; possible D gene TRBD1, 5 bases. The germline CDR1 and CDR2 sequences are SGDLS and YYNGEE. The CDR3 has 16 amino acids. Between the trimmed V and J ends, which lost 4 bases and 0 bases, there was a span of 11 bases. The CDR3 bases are TGTGCCAGCAGCACCAGGGAAAGCTCCTATAATTCACCCCTCCACTTT. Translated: CASSTRESSYNSPLHF.

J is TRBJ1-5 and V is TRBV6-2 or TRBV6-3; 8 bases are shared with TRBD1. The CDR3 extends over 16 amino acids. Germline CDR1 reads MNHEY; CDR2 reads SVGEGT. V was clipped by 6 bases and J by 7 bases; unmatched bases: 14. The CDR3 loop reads CASSQKTGALGQPQHF. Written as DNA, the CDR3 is TGTGCCAGCAGCCAGAAGACAGGGGCCCTTGGACAGCCCCAGCATTTT.

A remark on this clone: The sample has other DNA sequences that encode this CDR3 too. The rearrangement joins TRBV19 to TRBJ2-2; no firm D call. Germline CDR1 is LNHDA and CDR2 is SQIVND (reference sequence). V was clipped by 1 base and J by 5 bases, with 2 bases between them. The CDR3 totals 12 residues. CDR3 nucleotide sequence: TGTGCCAGTAGTATAGGAACCGGGGAGCTGTTTTTT. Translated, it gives CASSIGTGELFF.

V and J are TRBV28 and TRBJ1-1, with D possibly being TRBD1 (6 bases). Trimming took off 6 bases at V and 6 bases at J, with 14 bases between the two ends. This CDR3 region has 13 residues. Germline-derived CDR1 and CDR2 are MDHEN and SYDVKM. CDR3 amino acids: CASRSDRTPEAFF. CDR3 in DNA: TGTGCCAGCAGATCCGACAGGACGCCTGAAGCTTTCTTT.

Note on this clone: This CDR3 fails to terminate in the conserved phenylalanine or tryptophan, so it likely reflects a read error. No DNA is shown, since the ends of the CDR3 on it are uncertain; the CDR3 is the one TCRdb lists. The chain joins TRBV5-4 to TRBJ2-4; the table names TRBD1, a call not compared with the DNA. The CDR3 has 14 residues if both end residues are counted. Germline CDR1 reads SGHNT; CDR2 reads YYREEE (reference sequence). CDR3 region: CASSLTGGESTLIL.

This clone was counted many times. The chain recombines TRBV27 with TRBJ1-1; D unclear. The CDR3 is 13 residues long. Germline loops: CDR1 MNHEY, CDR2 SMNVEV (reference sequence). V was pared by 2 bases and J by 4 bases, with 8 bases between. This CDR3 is CASSLTPFTEAFF. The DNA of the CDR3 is TGTGCCAGCAGTTTAACCCCCTTCACTGAAGCTTTCTTT.

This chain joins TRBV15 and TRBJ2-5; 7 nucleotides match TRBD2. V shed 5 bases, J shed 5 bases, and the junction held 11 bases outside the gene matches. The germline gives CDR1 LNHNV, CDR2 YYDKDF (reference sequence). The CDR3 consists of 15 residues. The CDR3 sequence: CATSGRTSIHETQYF. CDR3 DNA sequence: TGTGCCACCAGCGGGAGGACTAGTATTCACGAGACCCAGTACTTC.

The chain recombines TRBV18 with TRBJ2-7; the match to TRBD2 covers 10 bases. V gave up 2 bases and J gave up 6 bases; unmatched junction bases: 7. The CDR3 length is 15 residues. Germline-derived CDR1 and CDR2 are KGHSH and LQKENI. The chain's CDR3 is CASSPVGGTSVEQYF. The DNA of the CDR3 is TGTGCCAGCTCACCAGTTGGGGGGACTAGCGTCGAGCAGTACTTC.

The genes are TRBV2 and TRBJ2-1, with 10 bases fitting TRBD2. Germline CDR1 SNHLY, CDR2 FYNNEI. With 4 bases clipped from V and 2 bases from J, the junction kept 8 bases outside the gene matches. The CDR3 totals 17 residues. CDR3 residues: CASSGPHLAGAYNEQFF. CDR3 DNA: TGTGCCAGCAGTGGCCCCCACCTAGCGGGAGCCTACAATGAGCAGTTCTTC.

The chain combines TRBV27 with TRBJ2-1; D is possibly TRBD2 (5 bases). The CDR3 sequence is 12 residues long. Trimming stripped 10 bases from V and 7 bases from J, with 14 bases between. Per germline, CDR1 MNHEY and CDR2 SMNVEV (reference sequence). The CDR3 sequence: CATREGRNEQFF. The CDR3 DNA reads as TGTGCCACCCGGGAAGGACGGAATGAGCAGTTCTTC.

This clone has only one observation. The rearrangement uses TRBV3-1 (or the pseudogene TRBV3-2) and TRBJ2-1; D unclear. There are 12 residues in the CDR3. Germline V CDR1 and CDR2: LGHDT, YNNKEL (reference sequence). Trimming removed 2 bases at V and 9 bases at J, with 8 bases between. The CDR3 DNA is TGTGCCAGCAGCCAAATAAGCTTTGAGCAGTTCTTC. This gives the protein CASSQISFEQFF.

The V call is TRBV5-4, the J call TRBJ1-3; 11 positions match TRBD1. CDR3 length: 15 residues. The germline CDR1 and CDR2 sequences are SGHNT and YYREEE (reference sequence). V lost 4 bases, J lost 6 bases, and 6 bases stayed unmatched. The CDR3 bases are TGTGCCAGCAGCACCCCGGGACAGGGGGTAAACACCATATATTTT. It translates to CASSTPGQGVNTIYF. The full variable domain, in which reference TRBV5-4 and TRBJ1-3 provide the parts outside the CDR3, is ETGVTQSPTHLIKTRGQQVTLRCSSQSGHNTVSWYQQALGQGPQFIFQYYREEENGRGNFPPRFSGLQFPNYSSELNVNALELDDSALYLCASSTPGQGVNTIYFGEGSWLTVV.

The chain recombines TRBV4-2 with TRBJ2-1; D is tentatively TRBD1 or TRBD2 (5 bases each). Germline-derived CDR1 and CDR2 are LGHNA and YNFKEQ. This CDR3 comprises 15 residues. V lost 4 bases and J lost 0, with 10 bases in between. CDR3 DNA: TGTGCCAGCAGCCGGGACCCCAGCTCCTACAATGAGCAGTTCTTC. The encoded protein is CASSRDPSSYNEQFF.